This T cell receptor beta chain was sequenced during a study of Ad26.COV2.S vaccination and SARS-CoV-2 variants. Study in general: A participant enrolled in the COV1001 Ad26.COV2.S trial arm provided the sample. Donor got 5x10^10 or 1x10^11 viral particles of Ad26.COV2.S.

Treatment described: roughly 20 received Ad26.COV2.S at low or high dose, single or two shots; 5 received placebo; per-sample allocation not given. Day 63 following the first vaccine or placebo injection was when the samples were taken. The table came from immunoSEQ multiplex PCR; TCRdb's copy has only in-frame clones and leaves some out. Of around 400,000 clones listed, around nine tenths are singletons. The CDR3 covers 17 residues. Trimming left V 5 bases short and J 6 bases short, with 21 bases between. Germline lookup yields CDR1 KGHDR and CDR2 SFDVKD. The chain recombines TRBV24-1 with TRBJ2-2; D is uncertain. This clonotype was sampled from a person aged 18-60 years who received the Ad26.COV2.S COVID-19 vaccine or a placebo. Material: peripheral blood, obtained in a trial of Ad26.COV2.S vaccine versus placebo. The CDR3 is CATSVPTRSAMAGELFF. CDR3 in DNA: TGTGCCACCAGTGTCCCAACCCGTTCAGCCATGGCCGGGGAGCTGTTTTTT.